This T cell receptor (beta chain) was obtained from a study of blood T cell repertoires in COVID-19. Background on the study: From T cells, B-cell-depleted T cells, or PBMCs came the material, which was cDNA or gDNA.

TCRdb's table, derived via immunoSEQ multiplex PCR, lists solely in-frame clones and lacks some. The sample consists of some 180,000 clones, roughly 85% of them appearing once. CDR1 and CDR2 (germline): KGHSH, LQKENI. The length of the CDR3 is 16 residues. V was shortened by 3 bases and J by 0 bases, with 12 bases between the two germline ends. The genes are TRBV18 and TRBJ2-1; TRBD2 is a possible D gene (6 bases). Material: PBMCs or T cells enriched from blood (not recorded which). This TCR was sampled from a woman aged 70-85 years in a cohort exposed to, infected with or recovered from COVID-19 (not recorded which). CDR3 region: CASSPVHGSSYNEQFF. CDR3 in DNA: TGTGCCAGCTCACCGGTTCACGGGAGCTCCTACAATGAGCAGTTCTTC.